This is a list of T cell receptor beta chains from one sample in a study of CD8+ T cells in alopecia areata. Libraries were prepared by immunoSEQ multiplex PCR; TCRdb keeps only in-frame clonotypes and omits some of them. Of 180,000 or so clones detected, 40% to 55% appear once; the ten largest clones hold around a tenth. The sequencing here drew on CD8+ T cells sorted from blood, taken at roughly week 52, from a patient treated with tofacitinib. The origin of the receptors is a human donor with alopecia areata. CDR3s include the opening cysteine and the closing phenylalanine or tryptophan.

v_gene: TRBV29-1
j_gene: TRBJ1-1
len: 14
CDR3aa: CSVLALVFRDEAFF

v_gene: TRBV5-1
j_gene: TRBJ2-7
len: 13
CDR3aa: CASSFGGFDEQYF

v_gene: TRBV6-5
j_gene: TRBJ1-1
len: 15
CDR3aa: CASRRRQGESTEAFF

v_gene: TRBV9
j_gene: TRBJ2-5
len: 16
CDR3aa: CASSVVTGGAAETQYF

v_gene: TRBV7-9
j_gene: TRBJ2-1
len: 14
CDR3aa: CASRGWTVYNEQFF

v_gene: TRBV30
j_gene: TRBJ2-1
len: 16
CDR3aa: CAWSVGTSGGADEQFF

v_gene: TRBV13
j_gene: TRBJ1-6
len: 14
CDR3aa: CASSSRELGGALHF

v_gene: TRBV30
j_gene: TRBJ1-5
len: 13
CDR3aa: CAWRMRGDQPQHF

v_gene: TRBV19
j_gene: TRBJ2-7
len: 13
CDR3aa: CASKGPEGLWQYF

v_gene: TRBV9
j_gene: TRBJ2-2
len: 15
CDR3aa: CASNRGTGGTGELFF

v_gene: TRBV2
j_gene: TRBJ1-6
len: 14
CDR3aa: CASNPGAGNSPLHF

v_gene: TRBV28
j_gene: TRBJ2-1
len: 13
CDR3aa: CASSLAGRDEQFF

v_gene: TRBV15
j_gene: TRBJ1-1
len: 15
CDR3aa: CATSATGGGYTEAFF

v_gene: TRBV7-2
j_gene: TRBJ2-1
len: 14
CDR3aa: CASSLGDRDNEQFF

v_gene: TRBV19
j_gene: TRBJ2-1
len: 14
CDR3aa: CASGKREVYNEQFF

v_gene: TRBV9
j_gene: TRBJ2-1
len: 14
CDR3aa: CASSPSGGYNEQFF

v_gene: TRBV6-5
j_gene: TRBJ2-2
len: 15
CDR3aa: CASRQGGRLTGELFF

v_gene: TRBV4-1
j_gene: TRBJ1-6
len: 16
CDR3aa: CASSPRDSSYNSPLHF